This TCR beta chain was identified during a study of post-analysis software for immune sequencing data. Overall study context: There were relapsing-remitting, secondary progressive and progressive-relapsing multiple sclerosis among the disease courses included.

This clonotype was recorded many times. Antigen: not known. cDNA libraries for TCR beta contained unique molecular identifiers. Starting from approximately 0.95 to 9.8 million T cells, the study yielded about 540,000 cDNA molecules. From the PCR reads, TCRdb called clonotypes with MiXCR, one entry per CDR3 protein. This sample has more than 500,000 distinct CDR3 sequences, with around 34% found just once. Study-level results: About five TRBV segments, including TRBV5-6, TRBV5-1 and TRBV20-1, were more frequent in patients than controls. Diversity measured as normalized Chao1 was significantly lower in multiple sclerosis patients than in controls. Same-batch samples co-clustered strongly by F measure.

Germline V CDR1 and CDR2: SEHNR, FQNEAQ (reference sequence). CDR3 length equals 12 residues. V shed 6 bases and J shed 2 bases, with 2 bases lying between them. The J gene is TRBJ2-6, the V gene TRBV7-9; no reliable D call. The sample consisted of blood. This receptor was identified in a girl aged 2-17 years with multiple sclerosis. The CDR3: CASRAGANVLTF. Written as DNA, the CDR3 is TGTGCCAGCAGAGCTGGGGCCAACGTCCTGACTTTC.